Below, 29 T cell receptor beta chains from the same sample are listed, as sequenced in a study of control samples from healthy donors and cancer patients. Repertoires were generated with immunoSEQ multiplex PCR, while TCRdb's copy carries only in-frame clones and drops some. The data contain approximately 7,000 clones, roughly 84% of them singletons. Material: PBMCs. The source of these receptors is a man aged 70-80 years with lung cancer.

This chain connects TRBV28 to TRBJ2-1; 7 bases line up with TRBD2. Germline trimming cut 4 bases from V and 5 bases from J; bases unmatched to any gene: 8. The CDR3 spans 15 residues. CDR1 is MDHEN and CDR2 is SYDVKM in the germline V gene. The CDR3 region has the DNA TGTGCCAGCAGTTCTGGACTAGTAAGGGACAATGAGCAGTTCTTC. It encodes CASSSGLVRDNEQFF.

This chain connects TRBV5-6 to TRBJ2-7, with 8 bases matching TRBD1. Germline CDR1 is SGHDT and CDR2 is YYEEEE. The CDR3 is 15 amino acids. Trimming cost V 0 bases and J 0 bases; bases outside gene matches: 2. CDR3 residues: CASSLAGTGSYEQYF. The CDR3 nucleotides are TGTGCCAGCAGCTTGGCCGGGACAGGCTCCTACGAGCAGTACTTC.

This chain joins TRBV7-6 and TRBJ1-1; no clear D gene. CDR1 is SGHVS and CDR2 is FNYEAQ in the germline V gene. The CDR3 totals 16 residues. Deletions cut 2 bases from V and 7 bases from J, with 20 bases between. As DNA, the CDR3 is TGTGCCAGCAGCTTACTCGGCAGGTCCGGTCCGAATGAAGCTTTCTTT. Protein product: CASSLLGRSGPNEAFF.

The chain recombines TRBV3-1 (or the pseudogene TRBV3-2) with TRBJ2-1; D unclear. This CDR3 is built from 14 residues. Germline V gives CDR1 LGHDT, CDR2 YNNKEL (reference sequence). V dropped 1 base and J dropped 3 bases, with 7 bases sitting between them. Written as DNA, the CDR3 is TGTGCCAGCAGCCAAGTCGGGCTCTACAATGAGCAGTTCTTC. Translating it yields CASSQVGLYNEQFF.

The sample holds a few counts of this clone. The chain uses TRBV30 and TRBJ2-2; TRBD2 aligns across 12 bases. Looked up from germline, CDR1 is GTSNPN and CDR2 is SVGIG (reference sequence). J was trimmed by 6 bases and V by 0 bases; bases with no gene match: 2. CDR3 length equals 15 residues. CDR3 protein: CAWSVLAGGSGELFF. CDR3 coding DNA: TGTGCCTGGAGTGTGCTAGCGGGAGGGTCCGGGGAGCTGTTTTTT.

The chain combines TRBV11-3 with TRBJ2-1; no clear D. The ends were cut back, 1 base at V and 9 bases at J, with 7 bases in the middle. CDR3 length: 12 amino acids. Germline CDR1 SGHNT, CDR2 YENEEA. CDR3: CASSLGSGEQFF. In nucleotides, the CDR3 is TGTGCCAGCAGCTTAGGGTCAGGTGAGCAGTTCTTC. Based on the CDR3 plus reference TRBV11-3 and TRBJ2-1, the full variable domain is EAGVVQSPRYKIIEKKQPVAFWCNPISGHNTLYWYLQNLGQGPELLIRYENEEAVDDSQLPKDRFSAERLKGVDSTLKIQPAELGDSAVYLCASSLGSGEQFFGPGTRLTVL.

The rearrangement links TRBV6-2 or TRBV6-3 to TRBJ1-5, with D perhaps matching TRBD1 (6 bases). This CDR3 is built from 14 residues. Germline loops: CDR1 MNHEY, CDR2 SVGEGT. With 5 bases removed from V and 2 bases from J, the gap between germline ends came to 10 bases. The CDR3 DNA follows: TGTGCCAGCAGTCAGGGGCAGGGCAATCAGCCCCAGCATTTT. It encodes CASSQGQGNQPQHF.

This chain joins TRBV10-3 and TRBJ2-7; D remains unclear. V lost 5 bases and J lost 1, with 18 bases in between. CDR3 size: 16 residues. CDR1 ENHRY and CDR2 SYGVKD come from the germline V gene. The CDR3 region is CAISQSSKSKSYEQYF. The DNA for the CDR3 is TGTGCCATCAGTCAAAGTTCGAAATCTAAATCCTACGAGCAGTACTTC.

V gene TRBV5-6 combines with J gene TRBJ1-5, with a tentative D call TRBD1 (5 bases). CDR1 is SGHDT and CDR2 is YYEEEE in the germline V gene. Trimming left V 2 bases short and J 7 bases short, with 13 bases between. This CDR3 contains 14 residues. CDR3 amino acids: CASSFDGAGQPQHF. The CDR3 region has the DNA TGTGCCAGCAGCTTTGACGGGGCGGGCCAGCCCCAGCATTTT.

The genes are TRBV5-6 and TRBJ2-5, with 8 positions matching TRBD2. With 2 bases clipped from V and 4 bases from J, the junction kept 4 bases outside the gene matches. The CDR3 length is 14 residues. Looked up from germline, CDR1 is SGHDT and CDR2 is YYEEEE. CDR3 loop: CASSFPGGPETQYF. For the CDR3, the DNA is TGTGCCAGCAGCTTCCCGGGAGGGCCAGAGACCCAGTACTTC.

The chain links TRBV18 to TRBJ2-2; TRBD2 is a possible D gene (5 bases). The germline gives CDR1 KGHSH, CDR2 LQKENI. The CDR3 has 17 amino acids. V shed 2 bases and J shed 0 bases, with 13 bases lying between them. The CDR3 sequence: CASSPETGRSNTGELFF. In DNA, the CDR3 is TGTGCCAGCTCACCAGAAACGGGGAGATCGAACACCGGGGAGCTGTTTTTT.

This clone was counted a single time. This rearrangement joins TRBV30 to TRBJ1-3; D remains unclear. The CDR3 is made up of 16 amino acids. Germline V gene data show CDR1 as GTSNPN and CDR2 as SVGIG (reference sequence). V lost 0 bases and J 4 bases, leaving 16 bases between the germline ends. CDR3 residues: CAWSVPGGRFGNTIYF. The CDR3 region has the DNA TGTGCCTGGAGTGTCCCGGGCGGGAGGTTCGGAAACACCATATATTTT.

The chain is built from TRBV10-3 and TRBJ1-1, with no clear D. This CDR3 is built from 14 residues. Per germline, CDR1 ENHRY and CDR2 SYGVKD. Trimming stripped 0 bases from V and 1 base from J, with 6 bases between. CDR3 region: CAISESMTNTEAFF. CDR3 DNA: TGTGCCATCAGTGAGTCGATGACGAACACTGAAGCTTTCTTT.

The genes are TRBV5-1 and TRBJ2-3, with D perhaps TRBD1 (6 bases). CDR3 length: 13 residues. Trimming pared 4 bases from V and 2 bases from J, leaving 8 bases between. Germline-derived CDR1 and CDR2 are SGHRS and YFSETQ. CDR3: CASSRGYTDTQYF. CDR3 sequence (DNA): TGCGCCAGCAGCAGGGGGTACACAGATACGCAGTATTTT.

The chain employs TRBV27 and TRBJ1-1, with 7 bases that match TRBD1. In germline, CDR1 is MNHEY, CDR2 SMNVEV (reference sequence). CDR3 length: 14 amino acids. Unmatched junction bases numbered 8, after V lost 5 bases and J lost 5 bases. The CDR3 loop reads CASSRDSGATEAFF. For the CDR3, the DNA is TGTGCCAGCAGTAGGGACAGCGGTGCAACTGAAGCTTTCTTT.

This clone has a single count. The CDR3 is CASSLAHATGTRTYEQYF. The DNA for the CDR3 is TGTGCCAGCAGCTTAGCCCATGCGACCGGGACTAGAACCTACGAGCAGTACTTC. V and J are TRBV7-2 and TRBJ2-7; TRBD2 aligns across 8 bases. The CDR3 spans 18 residues. Trimming cost V 0 bases and J 2 bases; bases outside gene matches: 12. CDR1 SGHTA and CDR2 FQGNSA come from the germline V gene.

V gene TRBV30 combines with J gene TRBJ1-2; 7 nucleotides align to TRBD1. V was pared by 4 bases and J by 4 bases, with 6 bases of the junction left unmatched. Germline V lookup: CDR1 GTSNPN, CDR2 SVGIG (reference sequence). The CDR3 totals 13 residues. CDR3 residues: CAWKTGSTYGYTF. CDR3 bases: TGTGCCTGGAAGACAGGGTCCACCTATGGCTACACCTTC.

This chain connects TRBV5-5 to TRBJ2-2, with 8 bases fitting TRBD2. Germline V CDR1 and CDR2: SGHKS, YYEKEE (reference sequence). This CDR3 has 15 residues. Losses at the gene ends were 4 bases for V and 1 base for J; bases not matched to a gene: 3. CDR3 sequence: CASSLTSGNTGELFF. CDR3 sequence (DNA): TGTGCCAGCAGCCTTACTAGCGGGAACACCGGGGAGCTGTTTTTT. The whole variable domain, remainder taken from reference TRBV5-5 and TRBJ2-2, is DAGVTQSPTHLIKTRGQQVTLRCSPISGHKSVSWYQQVLGQGPQFIFQYYEKEERGRGNFPDRFSARQFPNYSSELNVNALLLGDSALYLCASSLTSGNTGELFFGEGSRLTVL.

The chain employs TRBV27 and TRBJ2-2; 7 bases map to TRBD2. The length of the CDR3 is 16 residues. V shed 5 bases, J shed 6 bases, and the junction held 12 bases outside the gene matches. Germline CDR1 is MNHEY and CDR2 is SMNVEV (reference sequence). CDR3 bases: TGTGCCAGCAGTGTACGGACTAGTGTGTCTGCCGGGGAGCTGTTTTTT. Protein: CASSVRTSVSAGELFF.

The chain recombines TRBV6-5 with TRBJ2-7; D not certain. CDR3 length: 13 residues. V shed 4 bases and J shed 6 bases, with 13 bases lying between them. The germline V gene has CDR1 MNHEY and CDR2 SVGAGI. The CDR3 bases are TGTGCCAGCAGTTCCCCATTGCCTACCGAGCAGTACTTC. Translated, it gives CASSSPLPTEQYF.

V and J are TRBV11-2 and TRBJ2-3; D possibly corresponds to TRBD1 (6 bases). The CDR3 contains 13 residues. Germline assignment: CDR1 SGHAT and CDR2 FQNNGV. Trimming cost V 2 bases and J 9 bases, with 12 bases left between them. In DNA form, the CDR3 reads TGTGCCAGCAGCTTATTAGGGGGTGGAACGCAGTATTTT. Translated, it gives CASSLLGGGTQYF.

This clone was recorded once. The chain couples TRBV5-1 to TRBJ1-3; D not certain. Germline CDR1 is SGHRS and CDR2 is YFSETQ. Trimming shortened V by 8 bases and J by 1 base, and 10 bases separated the two germline ends. This CDR3 spans 13 amino acids. For the CDR3, the DNA is TGCGCCAGTTCGGCCCAATCTGGAAACACCATATATTTT. It specifies CASSAQSGNTIYF.

The rearrangement uses TRBV10-2 and TRBJ2-1; unclear D gene. Trimming left V 8 bases short and J 4 bases short, with 3 bases between. Germline lookup yields CDR1 WSHSY and CDR2 SAAADI. The CDR3 extends over 10 amino acids. The DNA of the CDR3 is TGCGCCAGCGGATACAATGAGCAGTTCTTC. It yields the protein CASGYNEQFF.

This chain uses TRBV4-2 with TRBJ2-3, with D hard to call. Trimming removed 6 bases from V and 4 bases from J, with 8 bases in between. The CDR3 extends over 12 amino acids. From germline, CDR1 is LGHNA and CDR2 YNFKEQ. CDR3 in amino acids: CASSPSPDTQYF. For the CDR3, the DNA is TGTGCCAGCAGTCCTTCCCCAGATACGCAGTATTTT.

The J gene is TRBJ2-3, the V gene TRBV28; 8 nucleotides agree with TRBD1. There are 17 residues in the CDR3. V was pared by 3 bases and J by 2 bases, with 10 bases of the junction left unmatched. Germline V gene sequence: CDR1 MDHEN, CDR2 SYDVKM. The CDR3 coding sequence is TGTGCCAGCAGTTTCCCAAAAAGGACAGGGCCCACAGATACGCAGTATTTT. Its translation is CASSFPKRTGPTDTQYF. The full variable domain, with the rest looked up from reference TRBV28 and TRBJ2-3, is DVKVTQSSRYLVKRTGEKVFLECVQDMDHENMFWYRQDPGLGLRLIYFSYDVKMKEKGDIPEGYSVSREKKERFSLILESASTNQTSMYLCASSFPKRTGPTDTQYFGPGTRLTVL.

The genes are TRBV18 and TRBJ1-3; D uncertain. The CDR3 consists of 17 residues. The V gene lost 2 bases and the J gene lost 2 bases, with 16 bases spanning the gap. The germline V gene encodes CDR1 KGHSH and CDR2 LQKENI. CDR3 nucleotide sequence: TGTGCCAGCTCACCAAGGCAGGCCGGGCGAACTGGAAACACCATATATTTT. Translated, it gives CASSPRQAGRTGNTIYF.

This clone was seen a single time. This chain connects TRBV2 to TRBJ2-7; D is perhaps TRBD1 (6 bases). Trimming pared 8 bases from V and 1 base from J, leaving 18 bases between. Germline V gene data show CDR1 as SNHLY and CDR2 as FYNNEI. The CDR3 loop spans 15 amino acids. Here the CDR3 reads CASPPIGQTSYEQYF. The CDR3 region has the DNA TGTGCCAGCCCGCCCATCGGACAGACGTCCTACGAGCAGTACTTC.

Here the CDR3 DNA reads TGTGCCACCAGCAGAGATGCGGCGGGAAAGGACCACGGCACAGATACGCAGTATTTT. Its translation is CATSRDAAGKDHGTDTQYF. The gene calls are TRBV15 and TRBJ2-3; D perhaps matches TRBD2 (6 bases). V lost 0 bases, J lost 1 base, and 20 bases lay in between. Germline lookup yields CDR1 LNHNV and CDR2 YYDKDF (reference sequence). CDR3 length: 19 residues.

V and J are TRBV18 and TRBJ2-1, with a weak D call TRBD1 (5 bases). The CDR3 is 17 amino acids. Germline V lookup: CDR1 KGHSH, CDR2 LQKENI. Trimming pared 3 bases from V and 0 bases from J, leaving 15 bases between. The CDR3 protein is CASSPRLQAFSYNEQFF. The CDR3, as DNA: TGTGCCAGCTCACCCCGGTTACAGGCTTTCTCCTACAATGAGCAGTTCTTC.